These 18 T cell receptor beta chains were sequenced from one sample in a study of identical twins. Each CDR3 protein is one row after TCRdb ran MiXCR on the 5' RACE reads. The sample holds hundreds of thousands of distinct CDR3 sequences, around 5.7% seen once. The sample consisted of naive T cells sorted from blood. The source of these receptors is a man between 18 and 35 years old in good health.

The rearrangement links TRBV29-1 to TRBJ2-7; D is ambiguous. The CDR3 contains 11 residues. Germline CDR1 and CDR2: SQVTM and ANQGSEA. The germline V and J ends were trimmed by 7 bases and 6 bases, with 13 bases remaining between them. In nucleotides, the CDR3 is TGCAGCGCTGACCTTAATGGCGAGCAGTACGTC. It translates to CSADLNGEQYV.

The CDR3 DNA reads TGTGCCAGCGGAAGGGGGCAGGGGGCGACCGGGGAGCTGTTTTTT. Its translation: CASGRGQGATGELFF. This rearrangement joins TRBV12-3 or TRBV12-4 to TRBJ2-2, with 8 bases fitting TRBD1. This CDR3 has 15 amino acids. J gave up 5 bases and V 8 bases, and 10 bases lay outside the gene matches.

This clonotype was picked up many times. The chain couples TRBV12-3 or TRBV12-4 to TRBJ1-2, with a weak D call TRBD1 (5 bases). The CDR3 totals 15 residues. Trimming cost V 2 bases and J 5 bases, with 15 bases left between them. As DNA, the CDR3 is TGTGCCAGCAGTTTAATCCACCGACAGTCTTATGGCTACACCTTC. It is translated as CASSLIHRQSYGYTF.

This clonotype was observed at least ten times. This rearrangement joins TRBV27 to TRBJ2-1; D gene uncertain. The CDR3 has 13 amino acids. The germline V and J ends were trimmed by 3 bases and 9 bases, with 12 bases remaining between them. Germline CDR1 MNHEY, CDR2 SMNVEV (reference sequence). CDR3 in amino acids: CASSFGSVREQFF. Written as DNA, the CDR3 is TGTGCCAGCAGTTTTGGTTCGGTGCGTGAGCAGTTCTTC.

This clonotype was observed many times. The V and J genes are TRBV24-1 and TRBJ2-1; 7 bases agree with TRBD2. Trimming cost V 10 bases and J 7 bases; bases outside gene matches: 15. Germline-derived CDR1 and CDR2 are KGHDR and SFDVKD. The CDR3 runs 15 residues. The CDR3 is CATSMGRDYLNEQFF. The CDR3 nucleotides read TGTGCCACGTCGATGGGGAGGGACTACCTAAATGAGCAGTTCTTC.

CDR3 protein: CASSLVAHNSPLHF. DNA for the CDR3: TGTGCCAGCAGCTTAGTCGCCCATAATTCACCCCTCCACTTT. The chain links TRBV7-2 to TRBJ1-6; D is undetermined. Per germline, CDR1 SGHTA and CDR2 FQGNSA. Trimming removed 1 base from V and 5 bases from J, with 6 bases in between. The CDR3 length is 14 residues.

This clonotype was recorded a few times. The chain uses TRBV4-1 and TRBJ1-1; D is perhaps TRBD1 (6 bases). Trimming cost V 2 bases and J 5 bases, with 12 bases left between them. CDR3 length equals 14 residues. Germline V CDR1 and CDR2: MGHRA, YSYEKL. The CDR3 nucleotides read TGCGCCAGCAGCCAACCGGGGGCCCGAACTGAAGCTTTCTTT. It specifies CASSQPGARTEAFF.

This clonotype was picked up a small number of times. This chain joins TRBV20-1 and TRBJ2-3, with a possible D match to TRBD2 (5 bases). V dropped 0 bases and J dropped 3 bases, with 13 bases sitting between them. The germline V gene encodes CDR1 DFQATT and CDR2 SNEGSKA (reference sequence). The CDR3 spans 15 residues. CDR3 in amino acids: CSARDGWERTDTQYF. The CDR3 nucleotides are TGCAGTGCTAGAGATGGCTGGGAGAGAACAGATACGCAGTATTTT.

This clonotype appeared a few times. For the CDR3, the DNA is TGTGCCAGCAGCCAAGTAGGGGCCCGGACGAACACTGAAGCTTTCTTT. It yields the protein CASSQVGARTNTEAFF. The rearrangement joins TRBV3-1 to TRBJ1-1; perhaps TRBD1 as D (5 bases). CDR1 and CDR2 from the germline V gene are LGHDT and YNNKEL (reference sequence). V lost 1 base to trimming and J lost 1 base, with 13 bases between them. The CDR3 has 16 amino acids.

This clonotype was seen repeatedly, ten times or more. V and J are TRBV5-1 and TRBJ2-2; D not resolved. Trimming took off 0 bases at V and 6 bases at J, with 12 bases between the two ends. Germline V gene lookup returns CDR1 SGHRS and CDR2 YFSETQ. The CDR3 has 15 amino acids. The CDR3 sequence: CASSLGLEWPGELFF. DNA for the CDR3: TGCGCCAGCAGCTTGGGGCTAGAGTGGCCCGGGGAGCTGTTTTTT.

About this clonotype itself: Just one base apart from a much larger clone, this may be a read error. The J gene is TRBJ2-5, the V gene TRBV29-1; perhaps TRBD1 as D (6 bases). The length of the CDR3 is 14 residues. Germline V lookup: CDR1 SQVTM, CDR2 ANQGSEA. The DNA for the CDR3 is TGCAGCGTTGTGGGCAGGGGATTTGGAGAGACCCTGTACTTC. Its translation: CSVVGRGFGETLYF.

This clonotype has only a few counts. The rearrangement links TRBV7-6 to TRBJ2-2, with D hard to call. CDR1 is SGHVS, CDR2 FNYEAQ, per germline. The CDR3 is made up of 14 amino acids. Trimming took 5 bases from V and 7 from J, leaving 14 bases between them. CDR3 nucleotide sequence: TGTGCCAGCAGCATCCGGGCCAAAGGCGGGGAGCTGTTTTTT. Its translation is CASSIRAKGGELFF.

The sample holds many counts of this clonotype. The chain has TRBV20-1 and TRBJ2-7, with 7 bases that match TRBD2. This CDR3 has 15 residues. V lost 6 bases to trimming and J lost 2 bases; unmatched junction nucleotides: 13. CDR1 DFQATT and CDR2 SNEGSKA come from the germline V gene (reference sequence). CDR3 sequence reads: CSAPGPSGITYEQYF. The CDR3, as DNA: TGCAGTGCCCCCGGTCCTAGCGGTATAACCTACGAGCAGTACTTC.

This clonotype occurred many times. V is TRBV5-5 and J is TRBJ2-5; D is unclear. CDR3 length equals 13 residues. Germline loops: CDR1 SGHKS, CDR2 YYEKEE (reference sequence). V lost 3 bases and J lost 2, with 8 bases in between. CDR3 region: CASSSRDQETQYF. CDR3 DNA: TGTGCCAGCAGCTCCCGAGATCAAGAGACCCAGTACTTC.

The chain has TRBV4-1 and TRBJ2-3; 12 nucleotides agree with TRBD2. CDR3 length equals 17 residues. Germline lookup yields CDR1 MGHRA and CDR2 YSYEKL. After removal of 4 bases from V and 3 bases from J, the junction contained 8 bases not matched to a gene. This CDR3 reads CASSPHATSGSTDTQYF. CDR3 coding DNA: TGCGCCAGCAGCCCACACGCGACTAGCGGGAGTACAGATACGCAGTATTTT.

This clonotype was recorded many times. The chain couples TRBV12-3 or TRBV12-4 to TRBJ1-5; 8 bases fit TRBD1. This CDR3 contains 17 residues. V shed 5 bases and J 2 bases; nucleotides not matched to a gene: 11. CDR3 residues: CASSPLGTGGRNQPQHF. The CDR3 DNA is TGTGCCAGCAGTCCCTTGGGGACAGGCGGGCGCAATCAGCCCCAGCATTTT.

A few counts support this clonotype. This chain uses TRBV28 with TRBJ2-1; 13 nucleotides align to TRBD2. In germline, CDR1 is MDHEN, CDR2 SYDVKM. The CDR3 contains 16 residues. V shed 5 bases, J shed 7 bases, and the junction held 8 bases outside the gene matches. CDR3: CASSDPGTSGTNEQFF. Here the CDR3 DNA reads TGTGCCAGCAGTGACCCCGGGACTAGCGGGACGAATGAGCAGTTCTTC.

The sample holds many counts of this clonotype. The chain links TRBV7-2 to TRBJ1-1, with no clear D. Germline-derived CDR1 and CDR2 are SGHTA and FQGNSA. The CDR3 is made up of 14 amino acids. Trimming cost V 8 bases and J 4 bases, with 17 bases left between them. The CDR3 region is CASAIDWGGTEAFF. The CDR3 nucleotides read TGTGCCAGCGCAATTGATTGGGGTGGCACTGAAGCTTTCTTT.